This record concerns one TCR beta chain sequence. The antigen is undetermined. The source of the sample is a study of post-analysis software for immune sequencing data. General study results and limits: Under the F measure, samples that were prepared in one batch clustered strongly together.

TCR beta cDNA libraries included unique molecular identifiers. TCRdb passed the PCR reads through MiXCR, listing each CDR3 protein once. The sample has almost 700,000 distinct CDR3 sequences, about 60% seen once. This clonotype originated in a girl under 10 years old with multiple sclerosis. Material for sequencing was blood.

The CDR3 bases are TGTGCCAGCAGCATTCGAAGCGGGACAGGGTTTTACGAGCAGTACTTC. This gives the protein CASSIRSGTGFYEQYF. The chain employs TRBV6-2 or TRBV6-3 and TRBJ2-7; 9 bases are shared with TRBD1. The CDR3 has 16 amino acids. CDR1 MNHEY and CDR2 SVGEGT come from the germline V gene. V gave up 6 bases and J gave up 4 bases; unmatched junction bases: 13.